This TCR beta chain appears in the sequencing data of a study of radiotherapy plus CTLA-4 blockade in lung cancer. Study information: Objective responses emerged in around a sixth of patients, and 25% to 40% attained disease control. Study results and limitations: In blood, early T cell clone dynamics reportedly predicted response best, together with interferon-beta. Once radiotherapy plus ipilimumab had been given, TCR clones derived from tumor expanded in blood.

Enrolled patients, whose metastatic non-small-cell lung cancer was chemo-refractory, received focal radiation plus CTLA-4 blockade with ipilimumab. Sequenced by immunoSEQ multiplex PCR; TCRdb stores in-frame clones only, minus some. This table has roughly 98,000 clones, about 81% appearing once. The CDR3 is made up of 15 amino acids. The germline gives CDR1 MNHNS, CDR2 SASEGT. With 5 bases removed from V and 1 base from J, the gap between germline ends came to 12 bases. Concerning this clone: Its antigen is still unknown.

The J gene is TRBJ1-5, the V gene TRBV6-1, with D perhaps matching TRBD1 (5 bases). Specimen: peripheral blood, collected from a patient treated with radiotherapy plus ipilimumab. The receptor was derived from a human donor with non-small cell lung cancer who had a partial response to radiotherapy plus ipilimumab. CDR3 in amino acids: CASSSTGWSNQPQHF. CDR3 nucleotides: TGTGCCAGCAGTAGTACAGGATGGAGCAATCAGCCCCAGCATTTT.